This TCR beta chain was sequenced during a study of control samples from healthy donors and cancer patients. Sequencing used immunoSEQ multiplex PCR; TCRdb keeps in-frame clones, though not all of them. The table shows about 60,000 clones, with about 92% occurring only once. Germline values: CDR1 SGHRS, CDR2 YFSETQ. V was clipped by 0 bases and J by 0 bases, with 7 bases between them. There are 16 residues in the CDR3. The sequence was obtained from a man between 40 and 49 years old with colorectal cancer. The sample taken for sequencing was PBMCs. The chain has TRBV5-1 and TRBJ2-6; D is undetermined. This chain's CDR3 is CASSLGASSGANVLTF. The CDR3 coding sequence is TGCGCCAGCAGCTTGGGGGCAAGCTCTGGGGCCAACGTCCTGACTTTC.